The 10 T cell receptor beta chains in this list originate from one sample, sequenced in a study of T-cell memory formation after mild COVID-19. MiXCR was run by TCRdb on the 5' RACE reads, yielding one entry per CDR3 protein. Of hundreds of thousands of distinct CDR3 sequences listed, about 20% were seen once; the top ten hold roughly a fifth. The sample consisted of PBMCs or a T cell subset sorted from them (not recorded which). The receptor set was obtained from a man younger than 30 who had mild COVID-19 (a few samples of this study predate the infection). Cell type and time point are not known.

This clonotype was seen many times. V is TRBV4-2 and J is TRBJ1-5; no clear D. V lost 0 bases to trimming and J lost 5 bases, with 8 bases between them. CDR1 LGHNA and CDR2 YNFKEQ come from the germline V gene. There are 14 residues in the CDR3. In DNA, the CDR3 is TGTGCCAGCAGCCAAGAGGATGGGGATCAGCCCCAGCATTTT. Protein: CASSQEDGDQPQHF.

This clonotype was detected a few times. The rearrangement links TRBV6-2 or TRBV6-3 to TRBJ2-3, with D hard to call. Germline V gives CDR1 MNHEY, CDR2 SVGEGT. V was cut by 5 bases and J by 5 bases, with 8 bases left in between. CDR3 length equals 12 residues. The CDR3 sequence is CASSPWLDTQYF. In DNA, the CDR3 is TGTGCCAGCAGTCCCTGGTTAGATACGCAGTATTTT.

This clonotype has a handful of counts. The V and J genes are TRBV19 and TRBJ1-2; possibly TRBD1 for D (6 bases). The germline V gene has CDR1 LNHDA and CDR2 SQIVND (reference sequence). V was shortened by 2 bases and J by 3 bases, with 16 bases between the two germline ends. The CDR3 consists of 16 residues. As DNA, the CDR3 is TGTGCCAGTAGTATACCCTGGGACACGAAGGACTATGGCTACACCTTC. This sequence encodes CASSIPWDTKDYGYTF.

The chain employs TRBV3-1 and TRBJ2-1, with 11 bases identical to TRBD2. V trimming: 4 bases; J trimming: 1 base; junction bases outside the gene matches: 0. The CDR3 sequence is 15 residues long. Germline values: CDR1 LGHDT, CDR2 YNNKEL (reference sequence). CDR3 region: CASSRLAGSYNEQFF. CDR3 in DNA: TGTGCCAGCAGCCGACTAGCGGGGTCCTACAATGAGCAGTTCTTC.

The chain uses TRBV11-2 and TRBJ2-7; possible D gene TRBD1, 6 bases. CDR3 length: 17 residues. CDR1 SGHAT and CDR2 FQNNGV come from the germline V gene. V was shortened by 1 base and J by 2 bases, with 18 bases between the two germline ends. CDR3 region: CASSLGGYTGIPYEQYF. CDR3 coding DNA: TGTGCCAGCAGCTTAGGGGGATATACAGGGATTCCCTACGAGCAGTACTTC.

The rearrangement joins TRBV7-9 to TRBJ1-2; no clear D. Germline lookup yields CDR1 SEHNR and CDR2 FQNEAQ (reference sequence). The CDR3 consists of 14 residues. V lost 5 bases, J lost 2 bases, and 12 bases lay in between. CDR3 in amino acids: CASSTPRQNYGYTF. The CDR3 DNA is TGTGCCAGCAGCACTCCCAGGCAGAACTATGGCTACACCTTC.

The V gene is TRBV29-1, the J gene TRBJ2-5; D not certain. Germline CDR1 reads SQVTM; CDR2 reads ANQGSEA. Trimming took off 1 base at V and 1 base at J, with 7 bases between the two ends. The CDR3 consists of 13 residues. This CDR3 reads CSVEVQSQETQYF. The CDR3 region has the DNA TGCAGCGTTGAAGTCCAGTCCCAAGAGACCCAGTACTTC.

The table lists this clonotype with a few counts. The chain links TRBV10-3 to TRBJ2-7; a possible D gene is TRBD2 (5 bases). Germline CDR1 reads ENHRY; CDR2 reads SYGVKD. The V gene lost 7 bases and the J gene lost 5 bases, with 18 bases spanning the gap. This CDR3 is built from 14 residues. CDR3 sequence: CAIKAQASNNEQYF. Here the CDR3 DNA reads TGTGCCATCAAAGCCCAGGCTAGCAACAACGAGCAGTACTTC.

The chain uses TRBV6-2 or TRBV6-3 and TRBJ1-3; D is perhaps TRBD1 (5 bases). V was pared by 6 bases and J by 1 base, with 13 bases between. Germline CDR1 and CDR2: MNHEY and SVGEGT. This CDR3 contains 15 residues. CDR3 amino acids: CASSLTEPSGNTIYF. The CDR3 DNA sequence: TGTGCCAGCAGCCTGACAGAGCCTTCTGGAAACACCATATATTTT.

DNA for the CDR3: TGTGCCAGCAGCTCGACTAGCGGGGTGAAGACCCAGTACTTC. Residues: CASSSTSGVKTQYF. This sequence joins TRBV7-9 and TRBJ2-5, with 11 nucleotides matching TRBD2. CDR3 length equals 14 residues. Germline V lookup: CDR1 SEHNR, CDR2 FQNEAQ (reference sequence). V shed 4 bases and J 6 bases; nucleotides not matched to a gene: 4. Based on the CDR3 plus reference TRBV7-9 and TRBJ2-5, the full variable domain is DTGVSQNPRHKITKRGQNVTFRCDPISEHNRLYWYRQTLGQGPEFLTYFQNEAQLEKSRLLSDRFSAERPKGSFSTLEIQRTEQGDSAMYLCASSSTSGVKTQYFGPGTRLLVL.